The source of this TCR beta chain is a study of technical replicates of blood from a few donors. Repertoires were generated with immunoSEQ multiplex PCR, while TCRdb's copy carries only in-frame clones and drops some. Among around 84,000 clones listed, roughly 98% were seen once. The CDR3 length is 13 residues. The germline CDR1 and CDR2 sequences are SGHVS and FQNEAQ. V was pared by 5 bases and J by 8 bases, with 8 bases of the junction left unmatched. This sequence originates from a human donor in good health. Source material: T cells isolated from PBMCs. The chain couples TRBV7-8 to TRBJ1-2; TRBD1 matches at 7 bases. The DNA for the CDR3 is TGTGCCAGCAGCGACAGGGAAACAAAAGGCTACACCTTC. Translating it yields CASSDRETKGYTF.